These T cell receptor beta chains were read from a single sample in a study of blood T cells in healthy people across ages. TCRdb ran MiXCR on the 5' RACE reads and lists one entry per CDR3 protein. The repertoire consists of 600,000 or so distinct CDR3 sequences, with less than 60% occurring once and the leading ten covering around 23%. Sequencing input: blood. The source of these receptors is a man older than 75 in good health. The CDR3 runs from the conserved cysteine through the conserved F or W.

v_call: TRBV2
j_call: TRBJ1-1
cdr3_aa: CASSAWTGVTTEAFF

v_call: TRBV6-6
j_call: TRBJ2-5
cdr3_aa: CASSYGLAGAETQYF

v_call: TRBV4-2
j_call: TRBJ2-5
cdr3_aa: CASSQADRVGQETQYF

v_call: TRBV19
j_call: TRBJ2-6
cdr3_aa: CASSSQGVGANVLTF

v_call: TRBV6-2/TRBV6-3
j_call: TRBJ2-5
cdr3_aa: CASSRTGSGMQETQYF

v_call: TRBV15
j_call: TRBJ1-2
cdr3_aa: CATSRGGDGYGYTF

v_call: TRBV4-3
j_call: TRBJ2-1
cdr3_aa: CASSQDRGNYNEQFF

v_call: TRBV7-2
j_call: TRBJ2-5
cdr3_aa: CASSRMGVAGARETQYF

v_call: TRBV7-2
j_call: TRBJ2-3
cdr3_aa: CASSFLPAGDTQYF

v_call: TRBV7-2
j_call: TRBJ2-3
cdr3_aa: CASSFGLDDTQYF

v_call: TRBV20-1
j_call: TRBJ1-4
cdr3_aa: CSARAGVATNEKLFF

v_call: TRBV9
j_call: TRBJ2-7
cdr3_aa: CASSHRRGANEQYF

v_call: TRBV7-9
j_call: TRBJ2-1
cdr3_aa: CASSFWDSTYNEQFF

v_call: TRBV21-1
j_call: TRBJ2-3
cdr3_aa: CASSSIADPTDTQYF

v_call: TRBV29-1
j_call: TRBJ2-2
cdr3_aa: CSVAGAGELFF

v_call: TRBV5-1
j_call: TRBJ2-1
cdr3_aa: CASGTQGGFGNEQFF

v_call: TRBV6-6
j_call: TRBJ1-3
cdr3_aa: CASRLRDTSGNTIYF

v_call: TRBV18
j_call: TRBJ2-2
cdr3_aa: CASSPPSSPGGELFF

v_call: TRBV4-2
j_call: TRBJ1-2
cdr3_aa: CASSQDREGGYTF

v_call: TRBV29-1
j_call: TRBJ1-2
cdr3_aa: CSVEDSGTLINYGYTF

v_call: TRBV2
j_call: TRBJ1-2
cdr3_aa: CASSEEGQSSGYTF

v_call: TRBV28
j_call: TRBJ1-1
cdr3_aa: CASRDRTGANTEAFF

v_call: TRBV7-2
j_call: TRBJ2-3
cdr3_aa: CASSATSSFATDTQYF

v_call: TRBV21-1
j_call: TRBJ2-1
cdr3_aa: CASSKVRRTSAYNEQFF

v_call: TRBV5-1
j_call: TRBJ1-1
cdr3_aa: CASSLGHANTEAFF

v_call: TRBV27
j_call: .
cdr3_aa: CASSSGTRNIQYF

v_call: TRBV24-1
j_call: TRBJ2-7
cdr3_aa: CATSDSSDGQTYEQYF

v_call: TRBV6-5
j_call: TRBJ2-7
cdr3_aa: CASSDSSAYEQYF

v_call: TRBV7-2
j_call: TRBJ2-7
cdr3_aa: CASSLVGGDRVSYEQYF

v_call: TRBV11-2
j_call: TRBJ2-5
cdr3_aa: CASSLGAGRQETQYF

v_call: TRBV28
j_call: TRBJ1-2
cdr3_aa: CASTLGQGAGNYGYTF

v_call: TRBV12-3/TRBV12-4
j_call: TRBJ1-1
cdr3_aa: CASSFEGNTEAFF

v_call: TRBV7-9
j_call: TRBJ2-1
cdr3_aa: CASSLGTSVYNEQFF